Listed here is a single T cell receptor beta chain. The target of this receptor is not known. The data were taken from a study of T cells expressing NK-cell markers (TCRdb year 2020). A note on the overall study: About 8 donors provided sorted CD3+CD56+NKG2C+, CD3+CD56+NKG2C- and CD3+CD56-NKG2C+ T-cell subsets, whose TCR beta-chain repertoires were profiled. Libraries were sequenced as 2 x 150 bp reads on Illumina HiSeq 2000/2500, MiSeq or NextSeq. Of the eight sequenced donors, seven were found to be HCMV-seropositive and one was found to be HCMV-seronegative. The study sequenced eight donors, all healthy volunteers chosen at random: three men and five women. Findings and caveats that apply to the study as a whole: In several donors, the dominant CD3+CD56+NKG2C+ clonotypes were found to rank among the top 10 CD8+ clonotypes and to make up 1.0-7.0% of CD8+ T cells. Those dominant clonotypes were again the most abundant among CD3+CD56-NKG2C+ cells in a handful of donors, at roughly 28.3-65%. It remained unclear whether the expanded NKG2C-expressing T cell clones were specific for HCMV antigens.

This sample was sequenced with an Illumina HiSeq 2000. 5'RACE template switching, by which a universal primer site and unique molecular identifiers were added, was used to make TCR beta cDNA libraries. cDNA synthesis was primed from the TCR beta constant segment and was followed by two successive PCR amplification steps. From the authors' description of their analysis: Reads were demultiplexed and grouped by UMI with MIGEC, and clonotypes were assembled and quantified with MiTCR. To exclude erroneous sequences, any TCR cDNA sequence not supported by at least two reads was discarded. The tcR package was used for downstream repertoire analysis, and clonotypes were matched between fractions using CDR3 nucleotide sequence together with V segment. VDJmatch was used to annotate antigen specificity against VDJdb, with one amino acid substitution in CDR3 permitted. TCRdb reprocessed the reads and provides one entry for every CDR3 protein sequence; no DNA is given. The V and J calls here are based on TCRdb, not the publication. This sample's records show around 470,000 distinct CDR3 sequences. Clones ranked in the top ten supply 1.4% of the sample.

HCMV-specific IgG was detected in serum with a commercial ELISA kit to determine HCMV serostatus. Peripheral blood mononuclear cells were isolated from blood by Ficoll density gradient centrifugation. From its cysteine to its phenylalanine, the CDR3 spans 16 amino acids. No coding sequence is recorded. Specimen: blood T cells: a sorted CD56 or NKG2C T cell subset, CD4+ or CD8+ T cells, or bulk PBMC T cells (not recorded which). The clonotype comes from a woman between 45 and 60 years old in good health. Donor details come from another sample of the same person, matched by shared clones. The rearrangement combines TRBV21-1 with TRBJ1-6. TRBV21-1 is a pseudogene segment. The CDR3 reads as follows: CASSISESSYNSPLHF.